Below, 19 T cell receptor beta chains from the same sample are listed, as sequenced in a study of blood T cells in healthy people across ages. Then a second PCR, running about 6 to 12 cycles, was carried out with a sample-barcoded 5' primer and a J-beta primer mix. TCRdb processed the 5' RACE reads anew with MiXCR; each CDR3 protein has one entry. The sample consists of over a million distinct CDR3 sequences, roughly 64% of them appearing once. Source material: blood. Receptors originate from a man aged 18-30 years in good health.

This sequence joins TRBV2 and TRBJ2-3; D remains unclear. Germline CDR1 and CDR2: SNHLY and FYNNEI. This CDR3 contains 12 residues. With 11 bases removed from V and 5 bases from J, the gap between germline ends came to 14 bases. CDR3 sequence reads: CASSANKDTQYF. As DNA, the CDR3 is TGTGCCTCCTCAGCCAATAAAGATACGCAGTATTTT.

The chain joins TRBV11-3 to TRBJ2-3; maybe TRBD2 (6 bases). Germline V gene sequence: CDR1 SGHNT, CDR2 YENEEA. The CDR3 consists of 15 residues. V was trimmed by 4 bases and J by 2 bases, leaving 13 bases between them. Here the CDR3 reads CASSSTSFSTDTQYF. CDR3 nucleotide sequence: TGTGCCAGCAGCTCTACTAGCTTTTCCACAGATACGCAGTATTTT.

The chain couples TRBV11-3 to TRBJ2-1; 8 positions agree with TRBD2. The germline V gene has CDR1 SGHNT and CDR2 YENEEA. V lost 5 bases, J lost 7 bases, and 4 bases stayed unmatched. This CDR3 region has 13 residues. For the CDR3, the DNA is TGTGCCAGCAGCACGAGCGGGGGAAATGAGCAGTTCTTC. It encodes CASSTSGGNEQFF.

V is TRBV7-6 and J is TRBJ2-6; D uncertain. This CDR3 spans 16 amino acids. V was cut by 7 bases and J by 0 bases, with 13 bases left in between. Per the germline V gene, CDR1 is SGHVS and CDR2 is FNYEAQ. The CDR3 sequence is CASTSGPISGANVLTF. The CDR3 DNA is TGTGCCAGCACCTCCGGGCCGATCTCTGGGGCCAACGTCCTGACTTTC.

The gene calls are TRBV20-1 and TRBJ2-4; D gene ambiguous. V lost 3 bases to trimming and J lost 0 bases, with 6 bases between them. The germline CDR1 and CDR2 sequences are DFQATT and SNEGSKA (reference sequence). CDR3 length: 13 residues. The CDR3 DNA is TGCAGTGCTAGTTGGTTAGCCAAAAACATTCAGTACTTC. It translates to CSASWLAKNIQYF.

This rearrangement joins TRBV6-2 or TRBV6-3 to TRBJ1-2; 7 bases map to TRBD1. After removal of 2 bases from V and 8 bases from J, the junction contained 11 bases not matched to a gene. The CDR3 loop spans 15 amino acids. Per the germline V gene, CDR1 is MNHEY and CDR2 is SVGEGT. The CDR3 here is CASSYTQGEGHGYTF. CDR3 DNA sequence: TGTGCCAGCAGTTACACCCAGGGGGAAGGTCACGGCTACACCTTC.

The chain joins TRBV20-1 to TRBJ2-5; the D is unclear. Germline values: CDR1 DFQATT, CDR2 SNEGSKA (reference sequence). V was clipped by 6 bases and J by 2 bases, with 19 bases between them. This CDR3 spans 15 amino acids. CDR3 in amino acids: CSATFASLRQETQYF. The CDR3 nucleotides read TGCAGTGCCACGTTCGCGTCCTTGAGGCAAGAGACCCAGTACTTC.

As regards this clonotype: Relative to the germline gene, one junction end is altered; a read error may explain this. The rearrangement joins TRBV13 to TRBJ2-7; the D is unclear. CDR1 and CDR2 from the germline V gene are PRHDT and FYEKMQ (reference sequence). The CDR3 spans 15 residues. The CDR3 reads CASSLTGLSSNEQYF. CDR3 DNA sequence: TGTGCCAGCAGCCTAACCGGGCTCAGCTCCAACGAGCAGTACTTC. The variable domain in full, completed from reference TRBV13 and TRBJ2-7, reads AAGVIQSPRHLIKEKRETATLKCYPIPRHDTVYWYQQGPGQDPQFLISFYEKMQSDKGSIPDRFSAQQFSDYHSELNMSSLELGDSALYFCASSLTGLSSNEQYFGPGTRLTVT.

This clonotype was seen only once. V and J are TRBV20-1 and TRBJ1-1; unclear D gene. This CDR3 contains 13 residues. The germline gives CDR1 DFQATT, CDR2 SNEGSKA (reference sequence). Trimming stripped 4 bases from V and 1 base from J, with 10 bases between. The CDR3 DNA reads TGCAGTGCTAACGGGGATGCGAACACTGAAGCTTTCTTT. Translation: CSANGDANTEAFF.

This chain links TRBV7-8 with TRBJ1-1; D is possibly TRBD1 (5 bases). With 4 bases removed from V and 1 base from J, the gap between germline ends came to 10 bases. The CDR3 totals 14 residues. Per the germline V gene, CDR1 is SGHVS and CDR2 is FQNEAQ. CDR3: CASSSGPTNTEAFF. In DNA form, the CDR3 reads TGTGCCAGCAGCTCGGGACCTACGAACACTGAAGCTTTCTTT.

The V gene is TRBV20-1, the J gene TRBJ1-2; the D gene is possibly TRBD1 (5 bases). This CDR3 region has 12 residues. V lost 6 bases to trimming and J lost 4 bases, with 12 bases between them. Germline CDR1 DFQATT, CDR2 SNEGSKA (reference sequence). In nucleotides, the CDR3 is TGCAGTGCGCTCGGGACGGCCTATGGCTACACCTTC. As protein: CSALGTAYGYTF.

The rearrangement links TRBV15 to TRBJ2-1; TRBD2 matches 8 bases. Germline V CDR1 and CDR2: LNHNV, YYDKDF (reference sequence). The V gene end was trimmed by 1 base and the J gene end by 9 bases; junction bases not matched to a gene: 5. The CDR3 extends over 14 amino acids. The CDR3 protein is CATSRVVAGFEQFF. The CDR3 coding sequence is TGTGCCACCAGCAGAGTGGTAGCGGGGTTTGAGCAGTTCTTC.

The rearrangement joins TRBV20-1 to TRBJ2-7; 13 nucleotides agree with TRBD2. The J call may be mistaken, given a closer DNA end match to TRBJ2-5. Germline V gene data show CDR1 as DFQATT and CDR2 as SNEGSKA (reference sequence). The CDR3 consists of 15 residues. The CDR3 DNA sequence: TGCAGTGCGAGACTAGCGGGGGGCCTCAGGGGGACCCAGTACTTC. Its protein product is CSARLAGGLRGTQYF.

This clonotype was seen a handful of times. The rearrangement uses TRBV4-1 and TRBJ1-2; 9 positions agree with TRBD1. The germline CDR1 and CDR2 sequences are MGHRA and YSYEKL. V was clipped by 6 bases and J by 1 base; unmatched bases: 9. The CDR3 contains 16 residues. CDR3 protein: CASRRDRANFNYGYTF. As DNA, the CDR3 is TGCGCCAGCAGACGGGACAGGGCTAACTTTAACTATGGCTACACCTTC.

V usage is TRBV7-9 and J usage is TRBJ2-7; D perhaps matches TRBD2 (6 bases). Germline V gene sequence: CDR1 SEHNR, CDR2 FQNEAQ (reference sequence). This CDR3 is built from 15 residues. Trimming cost V 5 bases and J 4 bases, with 18 bases left between them. CDR3 in DNA: TGTGCCAGCAGCGGACTAAGGAGAGGGGTTTACGAGCAGTACTTC. Translated, it gives CASSGLRRGVYEQYF.

This sequence joins TRBV15 and TRBJ2-3; D is ambiguous. The germline V gene has CDR1 LNHNV and CDR2 YYDKDF (reference sequence). This CDR3 is built from 14 residues. V was shortened by 1 base and J by 1 base, with 6 bases between the two germline ends. The CDR3 coding sequence is TGTGCCACCAGCAGAGGCGTCGGCACAGATACGCAGTATTTT. Protein: CATSRGVGTDTQYF.

CDR3 sequence: CASRPSGRGAKNIQYF. The DNA for the CDR3 is TGTGCCAGCAGACCCAGCGGCAGGGGAGCCAAAAACATTCAGTACTTC. This rearrangement joins TRBV7-2 to TRBJ2-4, with a possible D match to TRBD1 (6 bases). The CDR3 loop spans 16 amino acids. The germline CDR1 and CDR2 sequences are SGHTA and FQGNSA. The germline V and J ends were trimmed by 6 bases and 0 bases, with 15 bases remaining between them.

This clonotype was seen only a few times. This chain links TRBV29-1 with TRBJ1-2; tentatively, D is TRBD1 (6 bases). Germline CDR1 and CDR2: SQVTM and ANQGSEA. The CDR3 extends over 14 amino acids. V dropped 6 bases and J dropped 4 bases, with 18 bases sitting between them. CDR3 sequence: CSVGTLPEPYGYTF. The DNA for the CDR3 is TGCAGCGTGGGGACACTACCAGAACCCTATGGCTACACCTTC.

This rearrangement joins TRBV5-1 to TRBJ1-1; D not certain. This CDR3 is 14 amino acids long. With 2 bases removed from V and 0 bases from J, the gap between germline ends came to 8 bases. From germline, CDR1 is SGHRS and CDR2 YFSETQ. CDR3 nucleotide sequence: TGCGCCAGCAGCTTACCCGGGGTGAACACTGAAGCTTTCTTT. Its protein product is CASSLPGVNTEAFF.